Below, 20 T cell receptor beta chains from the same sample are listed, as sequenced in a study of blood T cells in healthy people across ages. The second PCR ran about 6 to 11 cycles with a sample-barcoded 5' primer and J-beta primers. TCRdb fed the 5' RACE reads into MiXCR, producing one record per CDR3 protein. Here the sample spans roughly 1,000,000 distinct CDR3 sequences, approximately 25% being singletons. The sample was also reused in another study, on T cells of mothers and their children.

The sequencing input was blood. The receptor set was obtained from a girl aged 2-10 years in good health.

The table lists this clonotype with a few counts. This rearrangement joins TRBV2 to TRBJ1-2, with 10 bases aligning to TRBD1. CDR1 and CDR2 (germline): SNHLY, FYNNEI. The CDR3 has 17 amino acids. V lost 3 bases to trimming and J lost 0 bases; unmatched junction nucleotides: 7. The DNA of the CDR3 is TGTGCCAGCAGTGAGACAAGGACAGGGGGATCTAACTATGGCTACACCTTC. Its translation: CASSETRTGGSNYGYTF.

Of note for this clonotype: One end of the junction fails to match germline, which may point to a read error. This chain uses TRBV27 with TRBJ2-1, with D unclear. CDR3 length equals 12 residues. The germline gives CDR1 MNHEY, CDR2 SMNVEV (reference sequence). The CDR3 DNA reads TGTGCCAGCAGTTTATCGGGGAACGAGCAGTGCTTC. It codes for CASSLSGNEQCF.

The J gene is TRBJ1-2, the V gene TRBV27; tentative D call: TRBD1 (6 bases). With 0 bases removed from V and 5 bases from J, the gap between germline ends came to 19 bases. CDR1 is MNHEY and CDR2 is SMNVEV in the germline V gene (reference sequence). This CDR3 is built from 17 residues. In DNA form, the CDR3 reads TGTGCCAGCAGTTTATCGGACGGGGGCGGGGTAATATATGGCTACACCTTC. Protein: CASSLSDGGGVIYGYTF.

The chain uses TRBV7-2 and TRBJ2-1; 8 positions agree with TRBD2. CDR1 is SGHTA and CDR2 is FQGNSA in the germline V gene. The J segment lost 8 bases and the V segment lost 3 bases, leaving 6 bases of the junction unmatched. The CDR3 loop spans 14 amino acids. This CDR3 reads CASSLASGRDEQFF. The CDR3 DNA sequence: TGTGCCAGCAGCTTGGCTAGCGGGCGGGATGAGCAGTTCTTC.

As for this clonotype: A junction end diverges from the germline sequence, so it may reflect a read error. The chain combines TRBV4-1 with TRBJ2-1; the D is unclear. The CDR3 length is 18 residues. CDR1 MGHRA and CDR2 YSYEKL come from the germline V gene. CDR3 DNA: TGCGCCAGCAGCCAAGGGCCTCTCTCCCCGAGCTCCTACAACGAGCAGTTCTTC. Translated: CASSQGPLSPSSYNEQFF.

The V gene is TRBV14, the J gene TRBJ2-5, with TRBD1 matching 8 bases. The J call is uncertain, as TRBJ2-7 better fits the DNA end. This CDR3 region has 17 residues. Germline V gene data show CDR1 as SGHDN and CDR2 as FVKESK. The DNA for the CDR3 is TGTGCCAGCAGCGACATTCGAGGACAGGGAAGGTGGGACGAGCAGTACTTC. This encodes CASSDIRGQGRWDEQYF.

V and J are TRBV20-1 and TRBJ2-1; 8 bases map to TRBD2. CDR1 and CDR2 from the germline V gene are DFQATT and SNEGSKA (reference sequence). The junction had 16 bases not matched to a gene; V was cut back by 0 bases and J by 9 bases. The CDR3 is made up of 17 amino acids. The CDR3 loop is CSARDELAARFIGEQFF. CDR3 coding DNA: TGCAGTGCTAGAGACGAACTAGCGGCCCGTTTTATCGGTGAGCAGTTCTTC.

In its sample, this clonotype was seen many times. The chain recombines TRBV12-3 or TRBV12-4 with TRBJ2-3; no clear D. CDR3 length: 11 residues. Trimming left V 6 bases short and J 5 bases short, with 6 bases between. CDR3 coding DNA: TGTGCCAGCAGCTCTGGAGATACGCAGTATTTT. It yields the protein CASSSGDTQYF.

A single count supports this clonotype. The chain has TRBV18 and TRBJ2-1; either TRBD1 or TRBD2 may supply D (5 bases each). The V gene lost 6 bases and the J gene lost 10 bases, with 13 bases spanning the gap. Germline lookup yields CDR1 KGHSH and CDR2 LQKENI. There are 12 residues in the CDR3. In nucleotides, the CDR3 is TGTGCCAGCTCTCAAACCGGGGCAGAGCAGTTCTTC. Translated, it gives CASSQTGAEQFF.

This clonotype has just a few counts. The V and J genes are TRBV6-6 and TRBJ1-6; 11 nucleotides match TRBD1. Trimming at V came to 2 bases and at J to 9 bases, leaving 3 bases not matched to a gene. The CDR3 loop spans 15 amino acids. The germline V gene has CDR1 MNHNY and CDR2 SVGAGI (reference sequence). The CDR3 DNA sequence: TGTGCCAGCAGTTACCCTGGACAGGGGGCTTCACCCCTCCACTTT. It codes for CASSYPGQGASPLHF.

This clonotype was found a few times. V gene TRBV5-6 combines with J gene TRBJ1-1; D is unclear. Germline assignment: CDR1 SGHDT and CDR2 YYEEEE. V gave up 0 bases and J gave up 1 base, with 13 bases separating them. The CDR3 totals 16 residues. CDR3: CASSLGPGPGNTEAFF. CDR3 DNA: TGTGCCAGCAGCTTGGGCCCGGGTCCTGGGAACACTGAAGCTTTCTTT.

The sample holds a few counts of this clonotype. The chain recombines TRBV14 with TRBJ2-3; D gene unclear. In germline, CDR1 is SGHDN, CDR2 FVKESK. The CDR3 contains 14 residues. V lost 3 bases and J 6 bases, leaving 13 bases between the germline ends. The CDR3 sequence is CASSHALEGDTQYF. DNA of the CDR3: TGTGCCAGCAGCCACGCCCTGGAAGGGGATACGCAGTATTTT.

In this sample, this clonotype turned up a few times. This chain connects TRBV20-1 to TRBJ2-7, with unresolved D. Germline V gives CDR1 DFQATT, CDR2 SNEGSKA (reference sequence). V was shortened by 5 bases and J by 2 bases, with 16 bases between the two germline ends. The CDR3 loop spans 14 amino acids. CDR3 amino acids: CSAEHRGGTYEQYF. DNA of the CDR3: TGCAGTGCTGAACACCGTGGCGGAACCTACGAGCAGTACTTC.

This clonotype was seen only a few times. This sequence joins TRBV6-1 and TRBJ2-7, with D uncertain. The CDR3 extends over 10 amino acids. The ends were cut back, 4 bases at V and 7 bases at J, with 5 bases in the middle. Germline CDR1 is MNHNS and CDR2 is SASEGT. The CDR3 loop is CASSALEQYF. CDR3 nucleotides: TGTGCCAGCAGTGCCTTGGAGCAGTACTTC.

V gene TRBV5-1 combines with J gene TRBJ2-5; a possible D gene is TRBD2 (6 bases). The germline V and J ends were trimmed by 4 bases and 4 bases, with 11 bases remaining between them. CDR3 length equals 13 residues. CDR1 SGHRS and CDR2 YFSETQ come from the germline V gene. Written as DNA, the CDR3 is TGCGCCAGCAGCGGGGGAGGTTCAGAGACCCAGTACTTC. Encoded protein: CASSGGGSETQYF.

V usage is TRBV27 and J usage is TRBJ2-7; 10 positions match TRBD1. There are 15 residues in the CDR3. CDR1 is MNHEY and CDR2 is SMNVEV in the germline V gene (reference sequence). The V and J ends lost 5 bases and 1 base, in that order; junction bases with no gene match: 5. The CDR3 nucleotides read TGTGCCAGCAGTAAGGGGGACAGGGGATCCTACGAGCAGTACTTC. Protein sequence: CASSKGDRGSYEQYF.

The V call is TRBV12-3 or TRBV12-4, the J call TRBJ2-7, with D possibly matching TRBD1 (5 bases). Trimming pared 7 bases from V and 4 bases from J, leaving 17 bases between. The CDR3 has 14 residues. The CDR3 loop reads CASTTEQVRYEQYF. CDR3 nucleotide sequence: TGTGCCAGCACTACGGAACAGGTCCGGTACGAGCAGTACTTC.

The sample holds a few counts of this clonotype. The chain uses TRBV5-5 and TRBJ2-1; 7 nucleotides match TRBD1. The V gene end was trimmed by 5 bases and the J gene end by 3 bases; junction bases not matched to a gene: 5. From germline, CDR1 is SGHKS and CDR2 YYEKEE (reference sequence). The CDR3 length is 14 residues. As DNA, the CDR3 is TGTGCCAGCAGTACGGGACAGAACTACAATGAGCAGTTCTTC. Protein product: CASSTGQNYNEQFF.

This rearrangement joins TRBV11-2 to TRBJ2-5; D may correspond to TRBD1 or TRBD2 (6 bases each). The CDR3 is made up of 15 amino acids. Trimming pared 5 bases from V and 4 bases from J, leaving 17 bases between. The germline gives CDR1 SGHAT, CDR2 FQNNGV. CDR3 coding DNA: TGTGCCAGCAGCAGAAGGGGGGTAGAAGGAGAGACCCAGTACTTC. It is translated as CASSRRGVEGETQYF.

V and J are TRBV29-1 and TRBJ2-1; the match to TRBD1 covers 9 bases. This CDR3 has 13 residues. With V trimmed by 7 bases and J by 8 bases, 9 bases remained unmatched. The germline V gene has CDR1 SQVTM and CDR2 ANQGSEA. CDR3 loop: CSARTGEKYEQFF. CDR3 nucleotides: TGCAGCGCGAGGACAGGGGAGAAGTATGAGCAGTTCTTC.